The next 25 T cell receptor beta chains were all read from a single sample in a study of cytomegalovirus exposure and HLA in healthy donors. Vbeta (60) and Jbeta (13) primers were used in the PCR. Assay: immunoSEQ multiplex PCR; the TCRdb copy retains only in-frame clones and omits some. The table has 100,000 to 120,000 clones, about 86% seen once. Sequenced: PBMCs. These receptors were taken from a man aged 35 to 55 in good health and CMV-seronegative.

V gene TRBV5-4 combines with J gene TRBJ2-1, with D possibly matching TRBD1 (6 bases). Germline V lookup: CDR1 SGHNT, CDR2 YYREEE (reference sequence). The CDR3 runs 13 residues. Between the trimmed V and J ends, which lost 0 bases and 10 bases, there was a span of 11 bases. The CDR3 region has the DNA TGTGCCAGCAGCTTGGGGGGGCCAGAGGAGCAGTTCTTC. It codes for CASSLGGPEEQFF.

The chain uses TRBV7-9 and TRBJ1-4; D is undetermined. Deletions cut 6 bases from V and 4 bases from J, with 9 bases between. The germline V gene encodes CDR1 SEHNR and CDR2 FQNEAQ (reference sequence). This CDR3 has 13 amino acids. CDR3 sequence: CASSWSGNEKLFF. The DNA for the CDR3 is TGTGCCAGCAGTTGGAGCGGTAATGAAAAACTGTTTTTT.

The genes are TRBV29-1 and TRBJ2-1, with TRBD1 matching over 7 bases. Germline CDR1 reads SQVTM; CDR2 reads ANQGSEA. Unmatched junction bases numbered 2, after V lost 6 bases and J lost 0 bases. The CDR3 is made up of 13 amino acids. The CDR3 spells CSVRQGSYNEQFF. The CDR3 region has the DNA TGCAGCGTCAGACAGGGCTCCTACAATGAGCAGTTCTTC.

The chain has TRBV4-2 and TRBJ2-7, with 8 bases matching TRBD2. Unmatched junction bases numbered 5, after V lost 4 bases and J lost 0 bases. In germline, CDR1 is LGHNA, CDR2 YNFKEQ. This CDR3 spans 15 amino acids. Written as DNA, the CDR3 is TGTGCCAGCAGCCTTACGGGACTAGACTCCTACGAGCAGTACTTC. Its translation: CASSLTGLDSYEQYF.

The chain couples TRBV5-4 to TRBJ2-1, with 13 bases fitting TRBD2. CDR1 SGHNT and CDR2 YYREEE come from the germline V gene (reference sequence). V dropped 0 bases and J dropped 9; count of bases not matched to a gene: 3. The CDR3 length is 15 residues. In DNA, the CDR3 is TGTGCCAGCAGCTTGGGACTAGCGGGGGGTGGTGAGCAGTTCTTC. This encodes CASSLGLAGGGEQFF.

The rearrangement uses TRBV18 and TRBJ1-3; D possibly corresponds to TRBD1 (5 bases). CDR1 is KGHSH and CDR2 is LQKENI in the germline V gene. V was pared by 2 bases and J by 4 bases, with 9 bases between. This CDR3 region has 14 residues. The CDR3 DNA reads TGTGCCAGCTCACCAGGGACTTTAGGAAACACCATATATTTT. It specifies CASSPGTLGNTIYF.

The V call is TRBV28, the J call TRBJ1-2, with a tentative D call TRBD1 (5 bases). This CDR3 is built from 14 residues. Trimming cost V 7 bases and J 0 bases, with 12 bases left between them. Germline values: CDR1 MDHEN, CDR2 SYDVKM. The CDR3 bases are TGTGCCAGCACCTGGGGGGGAACTAACTATGGCTACACCTTC. Protein sequence: CASTWGGTNYGYTF.

The V call is TRBV5-8, the J call TRBJ1-6; 7 bases map to TRBD1. V was pared by 5 bases and J by 5 bases, with 10 bases of the junction left unmatched. This CDR3 spans 16 amino acids. Looked up from germline, CDR1 is SGHTS and CDR2 is YDEGEE. The CDR3 loop reads CASRPFRQGNNSPLHF. The CDR3 nucleotides are TGTGCCAGCAGACCCTTCAGACAGGGAAATAATTCACCCCTCCACTTT.

The V gene is TRBV5-6, the J gene TRBJ1-5; 7 nucleotides match TRBD1. Germline V gene sequence: CDR1 SGHDT, CDR2 YYEEEE. With 1 base clipped from V and 1 base from J, the junction kept 8 bases outside the gene matches. This CDR3 comprises 17 residues. CDR3 sequence: CASSLYRGGMSNQPQHF. CDR3 DNA sequence: TGTGCCAGCAGCTTGTACAGGGGAGGTATGAGCAATCAGCCCCAGCATTTT.

The chain joins TRBV5-1 to TRBJ1-1; the match to TRBD1 covers 9 bases. Trimming at V came to 4 bases and at J to 11 bases, leaving 15 bases not matched to a gene. The CDR3 is 15 residues long. Germline assignment: CDR1 SGHRS and CDR2 YFSETQ. CDR3 coding DNA: TGCGCCAGCAGCGGTTACCCCGGGACAGGGTACGATGCTTTCTTT. It is translated as CASSGYPGTGYDAFF.

V and J are TRBV28 and TRBJ2-2; TRBD2 matches 9 bases. This CDR3 is 14 amino acids long. V was pared by 4 bases and J by 6 bases, with 3 bases of the junction left unmatched. Germline loops: CDR1 MDHEN, CDR2 SYDVKM. The CDR3 DNA is TGTGCCAGCAGTTGGCTAGCGGGGCCCGGGGAGCTGTTTTTT. Encoded protein: CASSWLAGPGELFF.

This chain connects TRBV29-1 to TRBJ1-2; 7 bases are shared with TRBD1. In germline, CDR1 is SQVTM, CDR2 ANQGSEA. V trimming: 6 bases; J trimming: 2 bases; junction bases outside the gene matches: 6. This CDR3 spans 13 amino acids. CDR3 coding DNA: TGCAGCGTCGAGAGGGACAGAAACTATGGCTACACCTTC. Amino acid sequence: CSVERDRNYGYTF.

The rearrangement uses TRBV18 and TRBJ1-5; D is undetermined. Trimming removed 2 bases at V and 4 bases at J, with 9 bases between. Germline lookup yields CDR1 KGHSH and CDR2 LQKENI. The CDR3 has 14 residues. The CDR3 spells CASSPIGGNQPQHF. The CDR3 DNA reads TGTGCCAGCTCACCAATCGGCGGAAATCAGCCCCAGCATTTT.

A word on this clone: At one boundary the junction diverges from the germline segment, which might be a read error. The chain carries TRBV29-1 and TRBJ1-4, with 7 bases that match TRBD1. Germline V CDR1 and CDR2: SQVTM, ANQGSEA. This CDR3 spans 13 amino acids. This chain's CDR3 is CSVKGAPNEKLLF. Here the CDR3 DNA reads TGCAGCGTTAAGGGGGCTCCTAATGAAAAACTGCTTTTT.

The V gene is TRBV5-1, the J gene TRBJ2-5; 9 bases are a match to TRBD2. With V trimmed by 3 bases and J by 2 bases, 5 bases remained unmatched. CDR1 is SGHRS, CDR2 YFSETQ, per germline. This CDR3 contains 15 residues. The CDR3 spells CASSSGLAVQETQYF. The CDR3 bases are TGCGCCAGCAGCTCGGGACTAGCAGTTCAAGAGACCCAGTACTTC.

The chain carries TRBV2 and TRBJ1-1; TRBD1 might be the D (6 bases). The germline V and J ends were trimmed by 0 bases and 4 bases, with 9 bases remaining between them. The germline V gene encodes CDR1 SNHLY and CDR2 FYNNEI. The CDR3 spans 14 residues. CDR3 nucleotides: TGTGCCAGCAGTGAAGCAGGGGGAGTCACTGAAGCTTTCTTT. Translated: CASSEAGGVTEAFF.

A few counts support this clone. This chain uses TRBV5-1 with TRBJ2-3, with unresolved D. CDR1 SGHRS and CDR2 YFSETQ come from the germline V gene. The V end lost 4 bases, the J end lost 4 bases, and 7 bases lay between the germline ends. This CDR3 spans 12 amino acids. CDR3 sequence: CASSPPSDTQYF. As DNA, the CDR3 is TGCGCCAGCAGCCCCCCCTCAGATACGCAGTATTTT.

V is TRBV4-1 and J is TRBJ2-2, with 7 bases matching TRBD1. In germline, CDR1 is MGHRA, CDR2 YSYEKL. This CDR3 is 18 amino acids long. V shed 0 bases and J 0 bases; nucleotides not matched to a gene: 7. CDR3 amino acids: CASSQEGEGTANTGELFF. CDR3 DNA sequence: TGCGCCAGCAGCCAAGAAGGAGAAGGGACAGCGAACACCGGGGAGCTGTTTTTT.

The V gene is TRBV7-9, the J gene TRBJ1-4; a weak D match, TRBD1 (5 bases). This CDR3 is built from 13 residues. From germline, CDR1 is SEHNR and CDR2 FQNEAQ (reference sequence). V was pared by 5 bases and J by 6 bases, with 10 bases between. In nucleotides, the CDR3 is TGTGCCAGCAGCCTGCGGACATATGAAAAACTGTTTTTT. Protein: CASSLRTYEKLFF. Full variable domain (remainder filled in from reference TRBV7-9 and TRBJ1-4): DTGVSQNPRHKITKRGQNVTFRCDPISEHNRLYWYRQTLGQGPEFLTYFQNEAQLEKSRLLSDRFSAERPKGSFSTLEIQRTEQGDSAMYLCASSLRTYEKLFFGSGTQLSVL.

The chain is built from TRBV30 and TRBJ2-7; TRBD1 matches at 7 bases. After removal of 4 bases from V and 4 bases from J, the junction contained 4 bases not matched to a gene. The CDR3 is 12 residues long. Germline loops: CDR1 GTSNPN, CDR2 SVGIG (reference sequence). Here the CDR3 reads CAWTSGQYEQYF. CDR3 sequence (DNA): TGTGCCTGGACCTCGGGACAGTACGAGCAGTACTTC. Full variable domain (rest looked up from reference TRBV30 and TRBJ2-7): SQTIHQWPATLVQPVGSPLSLECTVEGTSNPNLYWYRQAAGRGLQLLFYSVGIGQISSEVPQNLSASRPQDRQFILSSKKLLLSDSGFYLCAWTSGQYEQYFGPGTRLTVT.

Note on this clone: The same CDR3 is also encoded by other DNA sequences in this sample. The rearrangement uses TRBV9 and TRBJ2-3, with 9 nucleotides matching TRBD2. The V segment lost 0 bases and the J segment 3 bases; nucleotides outside the gene matches: 2. This CDR3 contains 15 residues. Germline V gene sequence: CDR1 SGDLS, CDR2 YYNGEE. CDR3 coding DNA: TGTGCCAGCAGCGTAGGGCTAGCGGGGACAGATACGCAGTATTTT. It codes for CASSVGLAGTDTQYF.

The genes are TRBV12-5 and TRBJ2-5; TRBD1 matches 7 bases. V was clipped by 2 bases and J by 4 bases; unmatched bases: 4. Germline values: CDR1 LGHNT, CDR2 FRNRAP. The CDR3 has 14 amino acids. The CDR3 reads CASGLTGAGETQYF. In DNA, the CDR3 is TGTGCTAGTGGTTTGACAGGGGCGGGAGAGACCCAGTACTTC.

The chain joins TRBV7-9 to TRBJ1-3, with 7 bases fitting TRBD1. Germline V gene lookup returns CDR1 SEHNR and CDR2 FQNEAQ (reference sequence). The trim removed 2 bases at V and 3 bases at J, leaving 10 bases unmatched. This CDR3 contains 17 residues. The CDR3 protein is CASSLWSGQILGNTIYF. The DNA for the CDR3 is TGTGCCAGCAGCTTATGGTCGGGACAGATCCTTGGAAACACCATATATTTT.

J is TRBJ2-1 and V is TRBV5-8, with D tentatively TRBD1 (6 bases). V lost 1 base and J lost 9, with 14 bases in between. The CDR3 has 14 residues. Germline CDR1 reads SGHTS; CDR2 reads YDEGEE. Here the CDR3 DNA reads TGTGCCAGCAGCTTGCAACAGGGTATCGGTGAGCAGTTCTTC. It specifies CASSLQQGIGEQFF. Drawing the rest from reference TRBV5-8 and TRBJ2-1, the complete variable domain is EAGVTQSPTHLIKTRGQQATLRCSPISGHTSVYWYQQALGLGLQFLLWYDEGEERNRGNFPPRFSGRQFPNYSSELNVNALELEDSALYLCASSLQQGIGEQFFGPGTRLTVL.

The chain carries TRBV30 and TRBJ2-1; TRBD2 matches 11 bases. Germline CDR1 and CDR2: GTSNPN and SVGIG (reference sequence). The CDR3 spans 14 residues. V shed 6 bases and J 3 bases; nucleotides not matched to a gene: 4. CDR3 sequence reads: CACPGTSGYNEQFF. For the CDR3, the DNA is TGTGCCTGCCCGGGGACTAGCGGCTACAATGAGCAGTTCTTC.